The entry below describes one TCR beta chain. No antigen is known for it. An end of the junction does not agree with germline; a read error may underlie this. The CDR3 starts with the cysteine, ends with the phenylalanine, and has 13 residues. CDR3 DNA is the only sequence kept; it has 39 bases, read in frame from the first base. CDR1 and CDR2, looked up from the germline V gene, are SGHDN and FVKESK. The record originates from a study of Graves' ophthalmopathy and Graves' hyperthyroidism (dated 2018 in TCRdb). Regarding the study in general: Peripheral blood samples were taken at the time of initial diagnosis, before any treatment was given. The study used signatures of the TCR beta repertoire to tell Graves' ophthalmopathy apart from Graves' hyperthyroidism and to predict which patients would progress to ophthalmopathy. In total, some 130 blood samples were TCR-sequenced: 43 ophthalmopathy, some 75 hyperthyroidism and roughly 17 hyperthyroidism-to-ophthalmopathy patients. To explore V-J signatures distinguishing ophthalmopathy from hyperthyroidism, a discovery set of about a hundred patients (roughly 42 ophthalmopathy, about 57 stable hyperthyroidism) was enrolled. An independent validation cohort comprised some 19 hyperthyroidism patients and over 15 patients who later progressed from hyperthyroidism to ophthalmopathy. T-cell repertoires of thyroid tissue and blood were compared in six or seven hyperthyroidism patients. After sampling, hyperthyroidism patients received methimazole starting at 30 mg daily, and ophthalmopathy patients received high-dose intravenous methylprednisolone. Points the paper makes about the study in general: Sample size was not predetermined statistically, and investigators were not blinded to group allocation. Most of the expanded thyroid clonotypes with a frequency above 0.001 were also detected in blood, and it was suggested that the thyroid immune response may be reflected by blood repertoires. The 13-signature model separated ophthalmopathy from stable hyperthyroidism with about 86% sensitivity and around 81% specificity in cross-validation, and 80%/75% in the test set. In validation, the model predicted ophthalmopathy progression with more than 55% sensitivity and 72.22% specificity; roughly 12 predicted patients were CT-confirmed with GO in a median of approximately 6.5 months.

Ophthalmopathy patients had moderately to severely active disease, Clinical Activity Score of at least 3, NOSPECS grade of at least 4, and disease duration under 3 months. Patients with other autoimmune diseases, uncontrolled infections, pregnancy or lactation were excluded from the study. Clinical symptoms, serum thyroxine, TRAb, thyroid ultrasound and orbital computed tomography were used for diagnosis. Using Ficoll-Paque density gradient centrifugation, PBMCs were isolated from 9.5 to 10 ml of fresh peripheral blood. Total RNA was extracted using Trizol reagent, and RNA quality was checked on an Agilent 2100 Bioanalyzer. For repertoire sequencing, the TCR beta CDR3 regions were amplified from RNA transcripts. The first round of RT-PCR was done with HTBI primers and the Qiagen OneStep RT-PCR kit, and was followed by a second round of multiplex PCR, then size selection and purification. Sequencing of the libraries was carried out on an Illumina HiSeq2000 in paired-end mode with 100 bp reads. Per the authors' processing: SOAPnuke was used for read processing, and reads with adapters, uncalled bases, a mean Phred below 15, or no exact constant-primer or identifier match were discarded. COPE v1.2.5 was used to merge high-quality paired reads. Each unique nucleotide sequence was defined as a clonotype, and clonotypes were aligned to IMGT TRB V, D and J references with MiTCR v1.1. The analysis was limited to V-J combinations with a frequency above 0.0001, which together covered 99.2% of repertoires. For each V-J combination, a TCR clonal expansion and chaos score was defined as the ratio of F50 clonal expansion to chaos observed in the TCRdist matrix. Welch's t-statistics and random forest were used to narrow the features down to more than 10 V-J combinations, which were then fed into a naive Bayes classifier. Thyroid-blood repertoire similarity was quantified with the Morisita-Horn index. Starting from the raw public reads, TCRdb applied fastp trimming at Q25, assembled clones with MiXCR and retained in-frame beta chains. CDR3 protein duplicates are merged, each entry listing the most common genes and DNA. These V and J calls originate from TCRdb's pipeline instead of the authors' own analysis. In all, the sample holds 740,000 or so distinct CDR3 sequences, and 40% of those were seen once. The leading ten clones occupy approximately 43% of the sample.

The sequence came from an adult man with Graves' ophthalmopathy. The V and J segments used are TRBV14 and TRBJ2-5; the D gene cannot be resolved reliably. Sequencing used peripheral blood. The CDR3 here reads CAGSFGHGETQYF. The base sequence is TGTGCCGGCAGCTTCGGCCATGGGGAGACCCAGTACTTC.